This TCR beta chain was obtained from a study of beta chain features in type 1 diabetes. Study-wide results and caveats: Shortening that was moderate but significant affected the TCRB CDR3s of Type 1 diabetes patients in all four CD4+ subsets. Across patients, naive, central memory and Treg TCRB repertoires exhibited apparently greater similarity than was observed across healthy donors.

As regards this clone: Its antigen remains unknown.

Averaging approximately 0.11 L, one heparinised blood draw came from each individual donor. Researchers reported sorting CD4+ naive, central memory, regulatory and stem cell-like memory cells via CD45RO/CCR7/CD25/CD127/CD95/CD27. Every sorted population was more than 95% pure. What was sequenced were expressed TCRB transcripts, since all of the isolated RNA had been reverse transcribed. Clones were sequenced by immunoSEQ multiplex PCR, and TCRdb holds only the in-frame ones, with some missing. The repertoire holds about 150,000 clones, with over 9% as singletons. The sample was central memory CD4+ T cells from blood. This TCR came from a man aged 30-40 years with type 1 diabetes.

The CDR3 coding sequence is TGCGCCAGCAGCTTGCGGGAGGTTACCCTTTACAATGAGCAGTTCTTC. Translated, it gives CASSLREVTLYNEQFF. The chain employs TRBV5-1 and TRBJ2-1; 7 bases align to TRBD2. Germline-derived CDR1 and CDR2 are SGHRS and YFSETQ. The CDR3 consists of 16 residues. The trim removed 1 base at V and 4 bases at J, leaving 8 bases unmatched.